This is a list of T cell receptor beta chains from one sample in a study of T cell responses to AZD1222 COVID-19 vaccine. Assay: immunoSEQ multiplex PCR; the TCRdb copy retains only in-frame clones and omits some. Here the sample spans tens of thousands of clones, 92% being singletons. Sequencing was performed on peripheral blood, taken on day 0 of AZD1222 vaccination. The receptors were gathered from an adult in good health. Both conserved end residues are part of each CDR3. The D gene is left open where the match is weak. Size is stated for part of the rows, as once, few or many counts, or as a class when the clone is expanded.

j_call: TRBJ1-5; clone_size: NA; d_call: NA; v_call: TRBV6-5; cdr3_aa: CASSYGQSFGGQPQHF; cdr3_nt: TGTGCCAGCAGTTATGGGCAGAGCTTCGGGGGTCAGCCCCAGCATTTT
j_call: TRBJ1-6; clone_size: NA; d_call: NA; v_call: TRBV18; cdr3_aa: CASSPPGVVSSPLHF; cdr3_nt: TGTGCCAGCTCACCACCTGGAGTGGTTTCTTCACCCCTCCACTTT
j_call: TRBJ1-2; clone_size: NA; d_call: NA; v_call: TRBV29-1; cdr3_aa: CSVAYDNYGYTF; cdr3_nt: TGCAGCGTTGCTTATGATAACTATGGCTACACCTTC
j_call: TRBJ2-3; clone_size: NA; d_call: TRBD2; v_call: TRBV3-1/TRBV3-2; cdr3_aa: CASSQVWTSGSSTDTQYF; cdr3_nt: TGTGCCAGCAGCCAAGTATGGACTAGCGGCTCTAGCACAGATACGCAGTATTTT
j_call: TRBJ2-1; clone_size: NA; d_call: TRBD2; v_call: TRBV19; cdr3_aa: CASSLLFGEGSYNEQFF; cdr3_nt: TGTGCCAGTAGTCTTCTTTTCGGGGAGGGCTCCTACAATGAGCAGTTCTTC
j_call: TRBJ1-5; clone_size: NA; d_call: NA; v_call: TRBV15; cdr3_aa: CATSRGAGEADSNQPQHF; cdr3_nt: TGTGCCACCAGCAGAGGTGCTGGAGAGGCAGATAGCAATCAGCCCCAGCATTTT
j_call: TRBJ2-7; clone_size: once; d_call: TRBD2; v_call: TRBV27; cdr3_aa: CASVGGRARRPGGPLGEQYF; cdr3_nt: TGTGCCAGCGTTGGGGGGAGGGCCAGACGGCCGGGAGGGCCACTCGGCGAGCAGTACTTC
j_call: TRBJ1-5; clone_size: NA; d_call: TRBD1; v_call: TRBV2; cdr3_aa: CASSRTGVSNQPQHF; cdr3_nt: TGTGCCAGCAGTCGCACAGGGGTCAGCAATCAGCCCCAGCATTTT
j_call: TRBJ2-5; clone_size: NA; d_call: NA; v_call: TRBV5-1; cdr3_aa: CASSIGTLETQYF; cdr3_nt: TGCGCCAGCAGCATCGGGACACTGGAGACCCAGTACTTC
j_call: TRBJ2-7; clone_size: NA; d_call: TRBD2; v_call: TRBV19; cdr3_aa: CASSTSGSVTYEQYF; cdr3_nt: TGTGCCAGTTCGACTAGCGGGAGTGTCACCTACGAGCAGTACTTC
j_call: TRBJ1-6; clone_size: few; d_call: NA; v_call: TRBV2; cdr3_aa: CASLGEGSVPLHF; cdr3_nt: TGTGCCAGCTTGGGGGAAGGTTCGGTTCCCCTCCACTTT
j_call: TRBJ2-1; clone_size: NA; d_call: TRBD1; v_call: TRBV9; cdr3_aa: CASSVVIGTGLGEQFF; cdr3_nt: TGTGCCAGCAGCGTAGTTATTGGGACAGGGTTAGGTGAGCAGTTCTTC
j_call: TRBJ2-7; clone_size: NA; d_call: NA; v_call: TRBV2; cdr3_aa: CASSGTGQKSYEQYF; cdr3_nt: TGTGCCAGCAGTGGGACCGGGCAGAAAAGTTACGAGCAGTACTTC
j_call: TRBJ2-7; clone_size: NA; d_call: TRBD1; v_call: TRBV20-1; cdr3_aa: CSASRRGTGWNEQYF; cdr3_nt: TGCAGTGCTAGTCGAAGGGGGACAGGGTGGAACGAGCAGTACTTC
j_call: TRBJ2-1; clone_size: NA; d_call: TRBD2; v_call: TRBV23-1; cdr3_aa: CASGSTRGLAGGYNEQFF; cdr3_nt: TGCGCCAGCGGATCCACGAGGGGGTTAGCGGGAGGTTACAATGAGCAGTTCTTC
j_call: TRBJ1-1; clone_size: once; d_call: NA; v_call: TRBV6-5; cdr3_aa: CASRHNRDALAEAFF; cdr3_nt: TGTGCCAGCAGACACAACCGGGACGCACTCGCTGAAGCTTTCTTT
j_call: TRBJ2-7; clone_size: NA; d_call: TRBD1; v_call: TRBV10-1; cdr3_aa: CASTLHPGQGAYEQYF; cdr3_nt: TGCGCCAGCACCCTACATCCGGGACAGGGGGCCTACGAGCAGTACTTC
j_call: TRBJ2-3; clone_size: NA; d_call: TRBD2; v_call: TRBV27; cdr3_aa: CASSSRLAGYTDTQYF; cdr3_nt: TGTGCCAGCAGTTCCCGACTAGCGGGGTACACAGATACGCAGTATTTT
j_call: TRBJ2-1; clone_size: once; d_call: NA; v_call: TRBV6-4; cdr3_aa: CASNSLADSYNEQFF; cdr3_nt: TGTGCCAGCAATTCTTTAGCGGACTCCTACAATGAGCAGTTCTTC
j_call: TRBJ1-3; clone_size: once; d_call: TRBD1; v_call: TRBV2; cdr3_aa: CASSALLPTGFSSGNTIYF; cdr3_nt: TGTGCCAGCAGTGCCCTCCTACCGACAGGGTTTAGCTCTGGAAACACCATATATTTT
j_call: TRBJ2-1; clone_size: NA; d_call: NA; v_call: TRBV6-5; cdr3_aa: CASSYSSLWNEQFF; cdr3_nt: TGTGCCAGCAGTTACTCGTCCCTTTGGAATGAGCAGTTCTTC
j_call: TRBJ1-2; clone_size: NA; d_call: TRBD1; v_call: TRBV9; cdr3_aa: CASSTRTGVNGYTF; cdr3_nt: TGTGCCAGCAGCACCCGGACAGGAGTGAACGGCTACACCTTC
j_call: TRBJ2-7; clone_size: NA; d_call: TRBD2; v_call: TRBV28; cdr3_aa: CASSQATSGDSYEQYF; cdr3_nt: TGTGCCAGCAGCCAGGCGACTAGCGGGGACTCCTACGAGCAGTACTTC
j_call: TRBJ2-3; clone_size: NA; d_call: NA; v_call: TRBV7-2; cdr3_aa: CASSFVGDTDTQYF; cdr3_nt: TGTGCCAGCAGCTTCGTGGGAGACACAGATACGCAGTATTTT
j_call: TRBJ2-2; clone_size: NA; d_call: NA; v_call: TRBV27; cdr3_aa: CASSLGLNTGELFF; cdr3_nt: TGTGCCAGCAGTTTGGGCCTGAACACCGGGGAGCTGTTTTTT
j_call: TRBJ2-3; clone_size: NA; d_call: TRBD2; v_call: TRBV6-4; cdr3_aa: CASSVSSGSTDTQYF; cdr3_nt: TGTGCCAGCAGTGTGAGTAGCGGGAGCACAGATACGCAGTATTTT
j_call: TRBJ2-1; clone_size: NA; d_call: NA; v_call: TRBV30; cdr3_aa: CAWSGGEGSYNEQFF; cdr3_nt: TGTGCCTGGAGTGGGGGTGAGGGCTCCTACAATGAGCAGTTCTTC
j_call: TRBJ1-2; clone_size: once; d_call: NA; v_call: TRBV5-1; cdr3_aa: CASSSAGLDYGYTF; cdr3_nt: TGCGCCAGCAGCTCCGCAGGGCTGGACTATGGCTACACCTTC
j_call: TRBJ2-1; clone_size: NA; d_call: TRBD2; v_call: TRBV5-1; cdr3_aa: CASSFLPTSLEQFF; cdr3_nt: TGCGCCAGCAGCTTCCTGCCGACTAGCCTCGAGCAGTTCTTC
j_call: TRBJ2-3; clone_size: NA; d_call: TRBD1; v_call: TRBV28; cdr3_aa: CASSSFGTGREDTQYF; cdr3_nt: TGTGCCAGCAGTAGCTTTGGGACAGGGCGTGAAGATACGCAGTATTTT
j_call: TRBJ2-6; clone_size: NA; d_call: NA; v_call: TRBV19; cdr3_aa: CASSMTGGANVLTF; cdr3_nt: TGTGCCAGTAGTATGACTGGTGGGGCCAACGTCCTGACTTTC
j_call: TRBJ1-2; clone_size: NA; d_call: NA; v_call: TRBV28; cdr3_aa: CASTAIVTNYGYTF; cdr3_nt: TGTGCCAGCACAGCGATAGTCACTAACTATGGCTACACCTTC
j_call: TRBJ2-1; clone_size: NA; d_call: TRBD2; v_call: TRBV18; cdr3_aa: CASSLSGSSYNEQFF; cdr3_nt: TGTGCCAGCTCACTCAGCGGGAGCTCCTACAATGAGCAGTTCTTC
j_call: TRBJ2-3; clone_size: NA; d_call: NA; v_call: TRBV6-5; cdr3_aa: CASSRQVSFTDTQYF; cdr3_nt: TGTGCCAGCAGTCGACAGGTTTCCTTCACAGATACGCAGTATTTT
j_call: TRBJ2-6; clone_size: NA; d_call: NA; v_call: TRBV28; cdr3_aa: CASSLSGAGANVLTF; cdr3_nt: TGTGCCAGCAGTTTAAGCGGCGCCGGGGCCAACGTCCTGACTTTC
j_call: TRBJ2-3; clone_size: once; d_call: NA; v_call: TRBV27; cdr3_aa: CAPGVSTDTQYF; cdr3_nt: TGTGCCCCAGGGGTCAGCACAGATACGCAGTATTTT
j_call: TRBJ2-3; clone_size: NA; d_call: TRBD1; v_call: TRBV5-1; cdr3_aa: CASSTGQGKTDTQYF; cdr3_nt: TGCGCCAGCAGCACGGGACAGGGTAAGACAGATACGCAGTATTTT
j_call: TRBJ2-1; clone_size: NA; d_call: TRBD1; v_call: TRBV4-3; cdr3_aa: CASSHRGLYNEQFF; cdr3_nt: TGCGCCAGCAGCCACAGGGGGTTGTACAATGAGCAGTTCTTC
j_call: TRBJ2-2; clone_size: NA; d_call: NA; v_call: TRBV7-3; cdr3_aa: CASSPAPGTGELFF; cdr3_nt: TGTGCCAGCAGCCCCGCCCCCGGGACCGGGGAGCTGTTTTTT
j_call: TRBJ2-2; clone_size: NA; d_call: NA; v_call: TRBV27; cdr3_aa: CASSLMGFANTGELFF; cdr3_nt: TGTGCCAGCAGTTTAATGGGGTTTGCCAACACCGGGGAGCTGTTTTTT
j_call: TRBJ1-5; clone_size: NA; d_call: NA; v_call: TRBV6-5; cdr3_aa: CASSFLRQPQHF; cdr3_nt: TGTGCCAGCAGTTTCTTACGTCAGCCCCAGCATTTT